The sequence of this TCR beta chain was determined in a study of blood T cells in healthy people across ages. A sample-barcoded 5' primer and a J-beta primer mix were used in a second PCR of about 6 to 12 cycles. TCRdb recomputed calls from the 5' RACE reads with MiXCR, one row per CDR3 protein. The table lists some 710,000 distinct CDR3 sequences, 22% of them singletons. The study recruited healthy Caucasian donors from Russia who were aged about 6 to 90. Sequencing used blood. The clonotype was recovered from a man in his 70s in good health.

CDR3 sequence: CASSHVVGWGDTQYF. DNA of the CDR3: TGTGCCAGCAGCCACGTAGTTGGATGGGGCGATACGCAGTATTTT. This sequence joins TRBV14 and TRBJ2-3, with D possibly TRBD1 on 5 matching bases. The CDR3 extends over 15 amino acids. The germline V gene encodes CDR1 SGHDN and CDR2 FVKESK. Trimming left V 3 bases short and J 6 bases short, with 16 bases between.